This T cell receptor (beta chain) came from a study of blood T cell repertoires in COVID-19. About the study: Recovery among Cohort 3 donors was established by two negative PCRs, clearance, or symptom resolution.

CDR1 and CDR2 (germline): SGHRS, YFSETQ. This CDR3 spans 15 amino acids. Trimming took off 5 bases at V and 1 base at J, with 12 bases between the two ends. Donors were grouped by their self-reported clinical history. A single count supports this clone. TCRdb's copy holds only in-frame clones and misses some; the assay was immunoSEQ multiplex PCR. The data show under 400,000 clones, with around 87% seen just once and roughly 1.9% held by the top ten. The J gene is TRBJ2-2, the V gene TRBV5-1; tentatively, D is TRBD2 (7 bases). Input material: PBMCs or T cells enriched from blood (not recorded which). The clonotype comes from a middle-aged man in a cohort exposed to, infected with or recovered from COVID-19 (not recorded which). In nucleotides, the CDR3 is TGCGCCAGCAGGGGGGCTAGCGGGAACACCGGGGAGCTGTTTTTT. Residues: CASRGASGNTGELFF.